Reported below is one T cell receptor (beta chain). The likely explanation is a read error, given a far larger clone one base away. The conserved final phenylalanine or tryptophan is absent from the CDR3, which likely points to a read error. This sample is drawn from a study of read filtering for tumor transcriptome and immune sequencing. From roughly 400 ng of RNA, a library with molecular barcoded alpha/delta and beta/gamma adaptors was made. One entry per CDR3 protein, called by TCRdb with MiXCR from the reads. The table includes about 90,000 distinct CDR3 sequences, 9% to 15% detected once. This CDR3 has 13 amino acids. The V end was cut by 5 bases, the J end by 7 bases, with 12 bases between. Germline CDR1 and CDR2: MNHEY and SVGAGI.

J is TRBJ1-5 and V is TRBV6-5, with TRBD1 as a possible D gene (6 bases). This receptor was identified in a donor at least 40 years old with multiple myeloma. Source material: a population of CD138-negative cells sorted from bone marrow. DNA for the CDR3: TGTGCCAGCAGTATCAGGGGAGGACAGCCCCAGCATCTT. Translating gives CASSIRGGQPQHL.